This T cell receptor (beta chain) appears in the sequencing data of a study of graft-versus-host responses after intestinal transplantation. CDR1 SQVTM and CDR2 ANQGSEA come from the germline V gene. The CDR3 loop spans 11 amino acids. The ends lost 6 bases at V and 8 bases at J; junction bases unmatched: 6. Repertoires were generated with immunoSEQ multiplex PCR, while TCRdb's copy carries only in-frame clones and drops some. This sample has approximately 120,000 clones; approximately 94% occur once, and the top ten carry approximately 0.17%. A word on this clone: Its antigen remains unidentified.

This receptor was obtained from a human donor who received an intestinal transplant. Sequencing was performed on unstimulated CD4+ T cells sorted from spleen or lymph node cells, taken before intestinal transplant. This chain joins TRBV29-1 and TRBJ1-2; 7 nucleotides line up with TRBD1. The DNA for the CDR3 is TGCAGCGTAGGGACAGCGGGCGGCTACACCTTC. Protein: CSVGTAGGYTF. Full variable domain (outside the CDR3, taken from reference TRBV29-1 and TRBJ1-2): SAVISQKPSRDICQRGTSLTIQCQVDSQVTMMFWYRQQPGQSLTLIATANQGSEATYESGFVIDKFPISRPNLTFSTLTVSNMSPEDSSIYLCSVGTAGGYTFGSGTRLTVV.